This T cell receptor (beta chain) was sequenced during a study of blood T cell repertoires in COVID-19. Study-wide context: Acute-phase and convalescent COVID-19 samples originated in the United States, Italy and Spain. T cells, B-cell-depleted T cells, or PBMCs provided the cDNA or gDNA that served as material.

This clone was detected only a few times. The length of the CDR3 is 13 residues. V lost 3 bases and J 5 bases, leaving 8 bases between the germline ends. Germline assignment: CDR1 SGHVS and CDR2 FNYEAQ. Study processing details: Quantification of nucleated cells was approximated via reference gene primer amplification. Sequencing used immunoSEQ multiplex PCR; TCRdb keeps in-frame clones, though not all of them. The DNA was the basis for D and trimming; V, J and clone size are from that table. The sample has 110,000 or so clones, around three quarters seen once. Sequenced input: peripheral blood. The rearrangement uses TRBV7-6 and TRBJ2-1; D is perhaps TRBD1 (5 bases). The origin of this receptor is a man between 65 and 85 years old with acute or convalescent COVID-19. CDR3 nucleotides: TGTGCCAGCAGCTTGGGGCAGAACAATGAGCAGTTCTTC. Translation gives CASSLGQNNEQFF.